This T cell receptor (beta chain) was identified during a study of T cell changes during pregnancy in multiple sclerosis. This CDR3 region has 16 residues. Trimming stripped 0 bases from V and 4 bases from J, with 15 bases between. CDR1 is MNHNS, CDR2 SASEGT, per germline. Only in-frame clones appear in the TCRdb table, and some are missing; sequencing was by immunoSEQ multiplex PCR. Counted here are some 67,000 clones, about 92% occurring once; the ten biggest clones make up around 1.6%. The sample in question was peripheral blood, obtained after pregnancy. The V call is TRBV6-1, the J call TRBJ1-2; perhaps TRBD1 as D (5 bases). The receptor comes from a female donor with multiple sclerosis, enrolled in a pregnancy study. This chain's CDR3 is CASSEARRGDGYGYTF. As DNA, the CDR3 is TGTGCCAGCAGTGAAGCGAGGAGGGGCGACGGCTATGGCTACACCTTC.